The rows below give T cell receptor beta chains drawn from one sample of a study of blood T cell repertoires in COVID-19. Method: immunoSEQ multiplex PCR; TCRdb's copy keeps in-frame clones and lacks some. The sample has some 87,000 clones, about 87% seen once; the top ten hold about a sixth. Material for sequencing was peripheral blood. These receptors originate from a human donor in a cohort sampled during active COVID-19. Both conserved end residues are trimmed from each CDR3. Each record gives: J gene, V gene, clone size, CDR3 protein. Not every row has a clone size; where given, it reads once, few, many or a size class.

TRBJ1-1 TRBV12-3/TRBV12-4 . ASIGEDTEAF
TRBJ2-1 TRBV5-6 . ASSSTWNEQF
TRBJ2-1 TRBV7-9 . ASGRTAYNEQF
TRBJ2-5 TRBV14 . ASSLQSGVGPAETQY
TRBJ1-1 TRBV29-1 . SVRDSPRKNTEAF
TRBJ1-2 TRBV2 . ASSTTRGYT
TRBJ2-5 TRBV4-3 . ASSPRGTTLSGETQY
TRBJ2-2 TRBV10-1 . ASSDRDRDTGELF
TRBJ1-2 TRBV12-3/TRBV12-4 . ASSRDRGYGYT
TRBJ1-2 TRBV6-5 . ASSPGQGKYT
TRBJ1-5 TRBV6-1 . ASSGGGTGGSQPQH
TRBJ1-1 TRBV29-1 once SVEDVGGVTEAF
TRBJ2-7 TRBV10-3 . AITQGAGEQY
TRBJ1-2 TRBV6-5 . ASSSGTEY
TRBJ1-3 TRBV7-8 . ASSSQGIPRTIY
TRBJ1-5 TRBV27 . ASRSTGYSNQPQH
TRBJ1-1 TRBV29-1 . SVETGGGEAF
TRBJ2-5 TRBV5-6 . ASRHRRGEETQY
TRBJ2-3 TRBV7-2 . ASSGYGGAADTQY
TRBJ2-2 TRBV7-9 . ASSSAGTGGSGELF
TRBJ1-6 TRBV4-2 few ASSQFPAKQVLSNSPLH
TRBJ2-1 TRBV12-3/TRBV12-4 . ASSLARGQF
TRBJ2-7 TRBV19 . ASSAQSYEQY
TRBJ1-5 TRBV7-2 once ASSLGPYSNQPQH
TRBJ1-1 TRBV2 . ASSLREAGNTEAF
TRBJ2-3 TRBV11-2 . ASSFRLAGGRTDTQY
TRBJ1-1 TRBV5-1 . ASSELTGNDEAF
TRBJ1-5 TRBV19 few ASSPGQRIVAGQH
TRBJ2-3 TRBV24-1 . ATESPSDTQY
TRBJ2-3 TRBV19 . ASSIDPGGAVTDTQY
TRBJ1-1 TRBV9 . ASSFRGGFNTEAF
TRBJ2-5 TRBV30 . AWSVGGETQY
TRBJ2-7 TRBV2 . ATVREGGLEQY
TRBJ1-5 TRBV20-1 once SARVGLAQH
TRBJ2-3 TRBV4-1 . ASSPKRTSGATDTQY
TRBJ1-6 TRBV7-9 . ASSLGQGANSPLH
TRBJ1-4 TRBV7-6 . ASSVRWGREATNEKLF
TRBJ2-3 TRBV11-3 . ASSWTGGTDTQY
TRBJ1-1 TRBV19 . ASSRYRGQNTEAF
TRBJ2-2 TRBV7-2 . ASSYVRQGIAGELF
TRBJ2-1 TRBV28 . ASSFMGSAFYNEQF